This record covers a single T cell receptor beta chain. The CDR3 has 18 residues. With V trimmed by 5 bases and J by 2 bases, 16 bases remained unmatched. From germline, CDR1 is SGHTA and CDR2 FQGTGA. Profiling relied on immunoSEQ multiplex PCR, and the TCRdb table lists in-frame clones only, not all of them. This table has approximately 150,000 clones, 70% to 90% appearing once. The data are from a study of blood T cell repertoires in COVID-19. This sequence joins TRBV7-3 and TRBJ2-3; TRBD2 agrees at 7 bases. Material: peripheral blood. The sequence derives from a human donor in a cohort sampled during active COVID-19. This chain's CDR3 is CASSHGRRGIHPTDTQYF. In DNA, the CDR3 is TGTGCCAGCAGCCACGGGAGGCGGGGGATCCACCCCACAGATACGCAGTATTTT.